Reported below is one T cell receptor (beta chain). The antigen remains undetermined. Employing constant-segment primers, 5'RACE generated TCR alpha and TCR beta cDNA libraries bearing sample barcodes and UMIs. TCRdb analysed the 5' RACE reads with MiXCR anew, one entry per CDR3 protein. The table lists roughly 450,000 distinct CDR3 sequences, about 20% of them singletons. Germline V gene sequence: CDR1 GTSNPN, CDR2 SVGIG (reference sequence). The V end lost 1 base, the J end lost 4 bases, and 7 bases lay between the germline ends. The CDR3 covers 12 residues. This sample is part of a study of T-cell memory formation after mild COVID-19. Study-level findings and limits: Those CD4+ clones that contracted were mainly in CM and EM (CD8+ ones in EMRA). Second-wave clones with a day 37 peak had unconfirmed SARS-CoV-2 specificity. Prior to infection, memory already included some responding clones, suggesting cross-reactive memory joined.

The receptor was isolated from an adult woman who had mild COVID-19 (a few samples of this study predate the infection). Cell type and time point are not known. The V gene is TRBV30, the J gene TRBJ1-2; D remains unclear. Sample: PBMCs or a T cell subset sorted from them (not recorded which). The CDR3 coding sequence is TGTGCCTGGAGTGGATCGAGCTATGGCTACACCTTC. It translates to CAWSGSSYGYTF.